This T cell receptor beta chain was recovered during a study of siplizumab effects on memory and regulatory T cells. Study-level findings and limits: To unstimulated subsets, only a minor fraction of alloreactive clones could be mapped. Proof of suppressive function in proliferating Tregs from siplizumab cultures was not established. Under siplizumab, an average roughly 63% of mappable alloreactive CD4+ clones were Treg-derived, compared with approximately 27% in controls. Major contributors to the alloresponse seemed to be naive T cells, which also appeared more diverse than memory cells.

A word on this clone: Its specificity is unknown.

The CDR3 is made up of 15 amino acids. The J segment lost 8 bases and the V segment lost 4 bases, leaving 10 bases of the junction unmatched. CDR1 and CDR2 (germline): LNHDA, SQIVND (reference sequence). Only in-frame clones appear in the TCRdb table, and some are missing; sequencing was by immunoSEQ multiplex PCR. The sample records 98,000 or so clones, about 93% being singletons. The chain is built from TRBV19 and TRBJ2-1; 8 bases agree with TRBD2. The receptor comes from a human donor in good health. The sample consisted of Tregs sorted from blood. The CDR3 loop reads CASSTFWTSFHEQFF. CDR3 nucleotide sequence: TGTGCCAGTAGTACCTTCTGGACTAGCTTTCATGAGCAGTTCTTC.